Presented here are 6 T cell receptor beta chains from one specimen sequenced in a study of blood T cells in healthy people across ages. A second PCR, run for 7 to 11 cycles, used a sample-barcoded 5' primer plus a J-beta primer mix. MiXCR, applied by TCRdb to the 5' RACE reads, yields one record per CDR3 protein. The sample has over 1,500,000 distinct CDR3 sequences, about 50% seen once. Input material: blood. These receptor sequences come from a woman between 40 and 55 years old in good health.

As regards this clonotype: The junction shows a germline mismatch at one end, possibly a read error. This chain links TRBV6-2 or TRBV6-3 with TRBJ2-7; no definite D call. In germline, CDR1 is MNHEY, CDR2 SVGEGT. This CDR3 contains 12 residues. The CDR3 region has the DNA TGTGCCAGCAGTAACTCGAACTACGAGCAGTACTTC. Protein: CASSNSNYEQYF.

J is TRBJ2-5 and V is TRBV20-1, with D maybe TRBD1 (6 bases). CDR3 length: 13 amino acids. Per the germline V gene, CDR1 is DFQATT and CDR2 is SNEGSKA (reference sequence). The germline V and J ends were trimmed by 5 bases and 2 bases, with 12 bases remaining between them. The CDR3 spells CSAPWTVQETQYF. The CDR3 nucleotides are TGCAGTGCTCCCTGGACAGTTCAAGAGACCCAGTACTTC.

V usage is TRBV7-9 and J usage is TRBJ2-4; 9 nucleotides agree with TRBD1. V shed 4 bases and J 7 bases; nucleotides not matched to a gene: 8. The CDR3 spans 15 residues. Germline V lookup: CDR1 SEHNR, CDR2 FQNEAQ (reference sequence). DNA for the CDR3: TGTGCCAGCAGCTCCACTGACAGGGGGGATAACATTCAGTACTTC. Translated, it gives CASSSTDRGDNIQYF.

V gene TRBV6-2 or TRBV6-3 combines with J gene TRBJ2-5, with a weak D call TRBD1 (6 bases). The tail of the sequence fits TRBJ2-4 better, so the J call may be wrong. Germline-derived CDR1 and CDR2 are MNHEY and SVGEGT. This CDR3 spans 13 amino acids. The CDR3 DNA follows: TGTGCCAGCGGACGGCAGGGGAGAAACATTCAGTACTTC. It translates to CASGRQGRNIQYF.

This clonotype was seen a single time. This chain joins TRBV9 and TRBJ1-1; 9 bases align to TRBD1. CDR1 and CDR2 (germline): SGDLS, YYNGEE. V gave up 2 bases and J gave up 4 bases; unmatched junction bases: 3. This CDR3 has 14 amino acids. CDR3 DNA sequence: TGTGCCAGCAGCGTCGGACAGGGGAGCACTGAAGCTTTCTTT. Its protein product is CASSVGQGSTEAFF.

This clonotype was counted only a few times. This chain uses TRBV20-1 with TRBJ2-7; D call uncertain. V was pared by 0 bases and J by 6 bases, with 9 bases between. The CDR3 runs to 12 residues. The germline V gene encodes CDR1 DFQATT and CDR2 SNEGSKA (reference sequence). The CDR3, as DNA: TGCAGTGCTAGAGATAAGTACGGCGAGCAGTACTTC. It is translated as CSARDKYGEQYF.